Below, 18 T cell receptor beta chains from the same sample are listed, as sequenced in a study of molecular identifiers for immune sequencing clone quantification. Each CDR3 protein is one row after TCRdb ran MiXCR on the PCR reads. The sample has approximately 670,000 distinct CDR3 sequences; roughly 21% are singletons. Sequences were obtained from naive CD8+ T cells from blood, with Jurkat cell RNA spiked in. Subset indicated: FACS-sorted CD8+CD4-CCR7+CD45RA+ naive T cells. The source is a human donor in good health. Some libraries in this study had Jurkat cell RNA spiked in.

This clonotype was picked up many times. The genes are TRBV6-2 or TRBV6-3 and TRBJ2-5, with 7 bases fitting TRBD2. Germline values: CDR1 MNHEY, CDR2 SVGEGT. The V segment lost 7 bases and the J segment 3 bases; nucleotides outside the gene matches: 5. The CDR3 is 13 amino acids. CDR3 nucleotides: TGTGCCAGCACTCCACGGGGGGAAGAGACCCAGTACTTC. Translation gives CASTPRGEETQYF.

This clonotype occurred a few times. The chain employs TRBV9 and TRBJ2-5, with D perhaps matching TRBD1 (6 bases). Trimming left V 0 bases short and J 4 bases short, with 13 bases between. Germline V gives CDR1 SGDLS, CDR2 YYNGEE. The CDR3 is 15 residues long. CDR3 loop: CASSVGRTAGETQYF. The DNA for the CDR3 is TGTGCCAGCAGCGTAGGAAGGACAGCAGGAGAGACCCAGTACTTC.

This clonotype was counted many times. The V and J genes are TRBV29-1 and TRBJ1-5; possible D gene TRBD1, 5 bases. The CDR3 is 12 amino acids. Trimming cost V 5 bases and J 11 bases, with 16 bases left between them. The germline V gene encodes CDR1 SQVTM and CDR2 ANQGSEA. This CDR3 is CSVPDERGAQHF. The CDR3 bases are TGCAGCGTTCCGGACGAAAGGGGAGCCCAGCATTTT.

This clonotype was detected ten times or more. The chain combines TRBV6-5 with TRBJ1-1; D is unresolved. Germline values: CDR1 MNHEY, CDR2 SVGAGI. This CDR3 has 13 residues. V was trimmed by 1 base and J by 0 bases, leaving 3 bases between them. CDR3 region: CASSYYVNTEAFF. In nucleotides, the CDR3 is TGTGCCAGCAGTTACTACGTGAACACTGAAGCTTTCTTT.

The chain uses TRBV7-9 and TRBJ1-3; 7 positions match TRBD1. Trimming cost V 7 bases and J 0 bases; bases outside gene matches: 9. CDR1 SEHNR and CDR2 FQNEAQ come from the germline V gene (reference sequence). The CDR3 contains 16 residues. This chain's CDR3 is CASTPRGTDSGNTIYF. Written as DNA, the CDR3 is TGTGCCAGCACTCCTCGGGGGACAGACTCTGGAAACACCATATATTTT.

The rearrangement links TRBV10-3 to TRBJ2-7; maybe TRBD1 (6 bases). The CDR3 sequence is 15 residues long. CDR1 is ENHRY and CDR2 is SYGVKD in the germline V gene. Deletions cut 4 bases from V and 0 bases from J, with 13 bases between. CDR3 DNA sequence: TGTGCCATCAGTGTGAGGGGGACACCCTCCTACGAGCAGTACTTC. Translated, it gives CAISVRGTPSYEQYF.

The sample holds a few counts of this clonotype. The chain has TRBV19 and TRBJ2-7; 7 bases match TRBD1. Losses at the gene ends were 6 bases for V and 2 bases for J; bases not matched to a gene: 10. Germline V gene sequence: CDR1 LNHDA, CDR2 SQIVND (reference sequence). The CDR3 covers 15 residues. The CDR3 coding sequence is TGTGCCAGTAGGGAGGACAGGAAAAGAGCCTACGAGCAGTACTTC. Encoded protein: CASREDRKRAYEQYF.

This clonotype has just a few counts. The gene calls are TRBV19 and TRBJ2-4, with 16 nucleotides matching TRBD2. J gave up 1 base and V 5 bases, and 5 bases lay outside the gene matches. CDR1 LNHDA and CDR2 SQIVND come from the germline V gene (reference sequence). The CDR3 is 18 residues long. The CDR3, as DNA: TGTGCCAGTAGTCTGGGACTAGCGGGAGGGAGGGCCAAAAACATTCAGTACTTC. Amino acids: CASSLGLAGGRAKNIQYF.

About this clonotype: Just one base apart from a much larger clone, this may be a read error. The CDR3 does not end in the conserved phenylalanine or tryptophan, so this is likely a read error. The J gene is TRBJ2-7, the V gene TRBV5-6; perhaps TRBD1 as D (5 bases). Trimming cost V 0 bases and J 6 bases, with 10 bases left between them. Per germline, CDR1 SGHDT and CDR2 YYEEEE. The CDR3 is 13 residues long. The DNA for the CDR3 is TGTGCCAGCAGCTTGGGAGGCAGGGCCGAGCAGTACCTC. The encoded protein is CASSLGGRAEQYL.

In the case of this clonotype: A much larger clonotype is one base distant, so this may be a read error. The chain carries TRBV4-3 and TRBJ1-6; D is unresolved. Germline V CDR1 and CDR2: LGHNA, YSLEER. The CDR3 runs 18 residues. For the CDR3, the DNA is TGCGCCAGCAGCCAGGGCAGGAGCCTAAGCTCCCATAATTCACCCCTCCACTTT. Translation: CASSQGRSLSSHNSPLHF.

This clonotype turned up a few times. The chain has TRBV11-2 and TRBJ2-1, with 8 bases matching TRBD2. This CDR3 region has 16 residues. The germline CDR1 and CDR2 sequences are SGHAT and FQNNGV. Unmatched junction bases numbered 13, after V lost 5 bases and J lost 7 bases. CDR3 amino acids: CASSPERGTETNEQFF. CDR3 bases: TGTGCCAGCAGCCCAGAGCGGGGGACTGAAACTAATGAGCAGTTCTTC.

This clonotype was detected many times. The J gene is TRBJ2-7, the V gene TRBV7-9, with 8 bases aligning to TRBD1. The CDR3 consists of 15 residues. J gave up 1 base and V 5 bases, and 7 bases lay outside the gene matches. CDR1 SEHNR and CDR2 FQNEAQ come from the germline V gene (reference sequence). The chain's CDR3 is CASSLWRQGSYEQYF. CDR3 nucleotide sequence: TGTGCCAGCAGCCTTTGGCGACAGGGGTCCTACGAGCAGTACTTC. Filled out from reference TRBV7-9 and TRBJ2-7, the complete variable domain reads DTGVSQNPRHKITKRGQNVTFRCDPISEHNRLYWYRQTLGQGPEFLTYFQNEAQLEKSRLLSDRFSAERPKGSFSTLEIQRTEQGDSAMYLCASSLWRQGSYEQYFGPGTRLTVT.

This clonotype has at least ten counts. The chain recombines TRBV11-3 with TRBJ2-3; D is perhaps TRBD1 or TRBD2 (5 bases each). CDR1 SGHNT and CDR2 YENEEA come from the germline V gene. The V end lost 4 bases, the J end lost 2 bases, and 10 bases lay between the germline ends. This CDR3 comprises 14 residues. The DNA for the CDR3 is TGTGCCAGCAGCTCACGGGACCACACAGATACGCAGTATTTT. Translating it yields CASSSRDHTDTQYF.

There are many counts of this clonotype. The chain recombines TRBV7-9 with TRBJ1-2, with D possibly being TRBD1 (6 bases). Looked up from germline, CDR1 is SEHNR and CDR2 is FQNEAQ (reference sequence). Trimming took 5 bases from V and 4 from J, leaving 11 bases between them. CDR3 length equals 13 residues. The CDR3 nucleotides are TGTGCCAGCAGCCCGCCACAGGGCTATGGCTACACCTTC. Protein sequence: CASSPPQGYGYTF.

This chain links TRBV6-6 with TRBJ2-7; 12 nucleotides agree with TRBD2. V was clipped by 6 bases and J by 7 bases; unmatched bases: 19. CDR3 size: 18 residues. Germline V gene sequence: CDR1 MNHNY, CDR2 SVGAGI (reference sequence). CDR3 amino acids: CASSNTMTSGSYPDEQYF. The CDR3 bases are TGTGCCAGCAGCAACACGATGACTAGCGGGAGCTACCCCGATGAGCAGTACTTC.

This clonotype was observed a handful of times. The genes are TRBV19 and TRBJ1-5; 8 bases fit TRBD1. Germline V gives CDR1 LNHDA, CDR2 SQIVND (reference sequence). Trimming removed 4 bases from V and 5 bases from J; junction bases left unmatched: 7. The CDR3 sequence is 15 residues long. CDR3 sequence reads: CASSTMGQEDQPQHF. In DNA form, the CDR3 reads TGTGCCAGTAGTACCATGGGACAGGAGGATCAGCCCCAGCATTTT.

Only a few counts were recorded for this clonotype. The chain is built from TRBV2 and TRBJ2-7; D not resolved. Looked up from germline, CDR1 is SNHLY and CDR2 is FYNNEI. This CDR3 comprises 12 residues. Trimming removed 11 bases from V and 3 bases from J, with 14 bases in between. The CDR3 reads CAWERANYEQYF. The CDR3 DNA sequence: TGTGCCTGGGAAAGGGCGAACTACGAGCAGTACTTC.

This clonotype was seen repeatedly, ten times or more. The chain couples TRBV10-1 to TRBJ2-3; D gene ambiguous. This CDR3 comprises 13 residues. The V gene's germline CDR1 is WNHNN and CDR2 SYGVQD (reference sequence). V dropped 10 bases and J dropped 0 bases, with 11 bases sitting between them. Here the CDR3 reads CAIIRISTDTQYF. The CDR3 DNA reads as TGCGCCATCATCAGGATTAGCACAGATACGCAGTATTTT.